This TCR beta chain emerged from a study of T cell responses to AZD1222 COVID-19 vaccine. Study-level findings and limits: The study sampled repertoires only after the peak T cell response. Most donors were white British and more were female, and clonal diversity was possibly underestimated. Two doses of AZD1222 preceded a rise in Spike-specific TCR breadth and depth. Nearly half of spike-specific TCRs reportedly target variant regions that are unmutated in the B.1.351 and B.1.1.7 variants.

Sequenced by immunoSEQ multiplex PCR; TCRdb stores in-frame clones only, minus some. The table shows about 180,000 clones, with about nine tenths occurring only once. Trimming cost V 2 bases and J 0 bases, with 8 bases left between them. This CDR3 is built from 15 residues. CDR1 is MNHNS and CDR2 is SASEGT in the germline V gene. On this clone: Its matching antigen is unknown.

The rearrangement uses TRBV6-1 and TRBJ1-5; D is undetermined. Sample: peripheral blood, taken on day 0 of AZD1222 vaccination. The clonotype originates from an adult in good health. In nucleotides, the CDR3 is TGTGCCAGCAGTGAACACAGTTATAGCAATCAGCCCCAGCATTTT. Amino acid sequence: CASSEHSYSNQPQHF.